Listed below are T cell receptor beta chains from one sample, sequenced in a study of T cell responses to AZD1222 COVID-19 vaccine. Produced via immunoSEQ multiplex PCR; TCRdb's table is partial and in-frame only. The profile shows 150,000 or so clones, about nine tenths of them singletons. Source: peripheral blood, taken on day 0 of AZD1222 vaccination. These receptors were obtained from an adult in good health. Each CDR3 is given with its conserved first and last residue. A D gene is named only where the DNA matches it firmly. Only some rows state a clone size, as once, few, many or a class for expanded clones.

size	length	V	J	D	CDR3	DNA
.	14	TRBV6-2/TRBV6-3	TRBJ2-1	TRBD1	CASSYRGQYNEQFF	TGTGCCAGCAGTTACAGGGGGCAGTACAATGAGCAGTTCTTC
.	16	TRBV6-6	TRBJ2-7	TRBD2	CASSYPAGGPTYEQYF	TGTGCCAGCAGTTACCCGGCGGGGGGCCCTACCTACGAGCAGTACTTC
.	17	TRBV11-3	TRBJ1-4	.	CASSPGGTGASNEKLFF	TGTGCCAGCAGCCCTGGGGGGACTGGGGCTTCTAATGAAAAACTGTTTTTT
.	14	TRBV7-9	TRBJ2-4	.	CASTMAGEGNIQYF	TGTGCCAGCACTATGGCAGGCGAGGGAAACATTCAGTACTTC
.	13	TRBV28	TRBJ1-6	.	CASRGGSYSPLHF	TGTGCCAGCAGGGGAGGTTCCTATTCACCCCTCCACTTT
.	16	TRBV15	TRBJ2-1	TRBD2	CATSRGGTSGLNEQFF	TGTGCCACCAGCAGAGGAGGGACTAGCGGCCTCAATGAGCAGTTCTTC
.	15	TRBV10-3	TRBJ2-3	TRBD1	CAISERGLLTDTQYF	TGTGCCATCAGTGAAAGGGGGCTACTCACAGATACGCAGTATTTT
.	11	TRBV3-1/TRBV3-2	TRBJ1-1	.	CASSLMGEAFF	TGTGCCAGCAGTCTAATGGGGGAAGCTTTCTTT
.	17	TRBV6-6	TRBJ1-6	TRBD1	CASSLLGQGVSNSPLHF	TGTGCCAGCAGTCTTCTTGGACAGGGTGTTTCAAATTCACCCCTCCACTTT
.	11	TRBV29-1	TRBJ1-1	TRBD1	CSVTGVTEAFF	TGCAGCGTGACAGGGGTAACTGAAGCTTTCTTT
.	16	TRBV5-6	TRBJ2-7	TRBD1	CASSFPGQGAPYEQYF	TGTGCCAGCAGCTTTCCGGGACAGGGGGCGCCTTATGAGCAGTACTTC
.	14	TRBV6-5	TRBJ2-3	TRBD1	CASSSDRGQDTQYF	TGTGCCAGCAGTTCTGACAGGGGGCAAGATACGCAGTATTTT
.	15	TRBV18	TRBJ1-1	TRBD1	CASSPPPGQGAKAFF	TGTGCCAGCTCACCTCCTCCGGGACAGGGGGCGAAAGCTTTCTTT
.	15	TRBV15	TRBJ1-5	.	CATSRDLGGNQPQHF	TGTGCCACCAGCAGAGATCTTGGCGGAAATCAGCCCCAGCATTTT
.	21	TRBV12-5	TRBJ1-5	.	CASGLIPPDRMETYSNQPQHF	TGTGCTAGTGGTTTAATTCCTCCCGACAGAATGGAAACTTATAGCAATCAGCCCCAGCATTTT
.	13	TRBV12-3/TRBV12-4	TRBJ2-6	.	CASHFSGANVLTF	TGTGCCAGCCATTTCTCTGGGGCCAACGTCCTGACTTTC
.	15	TRBV6-5	TRBJ2-3	.	CASSYGTGTTDTQYF	TGTGCCAGCAGTTACGGAACGGGAACCACAGATACGCAGTATTTT
few	14	TRBV28	TRBJ2-7	.	CASSRQGGTYEQYF	TGTGCCAGCAGTCGACAGGGTGGGACTTACGAGCAGTACTTC
few	14	TRBV7-9	TRBJ1-1	TRBD1	CASYRTGSGTEAFF	TGTGCCAGCTACAGGACAGGGAGTGGCACTGAAGCTTTCTTT
.	16	TRBV18	TRBJ2-1	TRBD2	CASSPKGTSDGNEQFF	TGTGCCAGCTCACCTAAGGGGACTAGCGATGGCAATGAGCAGTTCTTC
.	13	TRBV2	TRBJ1-1	.	CASSEGQKGGAFF	TGTGCCAGCAGTGAAGGCCAGAAGGGGGGAGCTTTCTTT
.	17	TRBV18	TRBJ2-3	TRBD2	CASSPTLGGDRADTQYF	TGTGCCAGCTCACCGACCCTTGGGGGGGACCGCGCAGATACGCAGTATTTT
.	14	TRBV9	TRBJ2-7	TRBD1	CASSPRDSSYEQYF	TGTGCCAGCAGCCCCCGGGACAGCTCCTACGAGCAGTACTTC
.	13	TRBV30	TRBJ1-2	TRBD1	CAWSVKGAYGYTF	TGTGCCTGGAGTGTAAAGGGGGCCTATGGCTACACCTTC
once	14	TRBV5-5	TRBJ1-1	TRBD1	CASRSRQGVTEAFF	TGTGCCAGCAGATCTCGACAGGGAGTCACTGAAGCTTTCTTT
.	14	TRBV14	TRBJ2-1	TRBD1	CASSPRTGLDEQFF	TGTGCCAGCAGCCCCAGGACAGGCCTCGATGAGCAGTTCTTC
.	17	TRBV5-6	TRBJ2-2	.	CASSFRPFRANTGELFF	TGTGCCAGCAGCTTTAGGCCGTTTCGCGCGAACACCGGGGAGCTGTTTTTT
.	15	TRBV2	TRBJ2-7	.	CASSELGGISGEQYF	TGTGCCAGCAGTGAACTTGGCGGGATATCTGGGGAGCAGTACTTC
.	14	TRBV10-3	TRBJ1-2	.	CAISEGGWSYGYTF	TGTGCCATCAGTGAGGGGGGCTGGAGCTATGGCTACACCTTC
.	15	TRBV5-5	TRBJ2-7	.	CASSLVESSLYEQYF	TGTGCCAGCAGCTTGGTGGAGTCATCCCTCTACGAGCAGTACTTC
once	13	TRBV6-5	TRBJ1-1	.	CASRLRGATSAFF	TGTGCCAGCCGACTTCGGGGTGCCACCTCGGCTTTCTTT
.	13	TRBV5-6	TRBJ2-1	.	CASIHRMYNEQFF	TGTGCCAGCATCCACAGGATGTACAATGAGCAGTTCTTC
.	14	TRBV30	TRBJ1-6	.	CAWSVDRVGSPLHF	TGTGCCTGGAGCGTGGACCGGGTAGGGTCACCCCTCCACTTT
.	13	TRBV19	TRBJ1-2	.	CASSMRPGNGYTF	TGTGCCAGTAGTATGAGGCCAGGGAATGGCTACACCTTC
few	12	TRBV7-9	TRBJ2-1	.	CASSLADLQQFF	TGTGCCAGCAGCTTAGCGGACCTCCAGCAGTTCTTC
.	15	TRBV19	TRBJ1-1	.	CASIQTGMATGEAFF	TGTGCCAGTATTCAGACAGGTATGGCGACCGGCGAAGCTTTCTTT
.	15	TRBV28	TRBJ1-4	.	CASRTTGVANEKLFF	TGTGCCAGCAGAACGACAGGCGTCGCAAATGAAAAACTGTTTTTT
.	12	TRBV7-2	TRBJ1-2	.	CASSLNGYGYTF	TGTGCCAGCAGCTTAAATGGATATGGCTACACCTTC
.	14	TRBV4-2	TRBJ1-5	.	CASSPRDTDQPQHF	TGTGCCAGCAGCCCTAGGGACACAGATCAGCCCCAGCATTTT
.	14	TRBV14	TRBJ2-2	.	CASSPGTNTGELFF	TGTGCCAGCAGCCCCGGGACAAACACCGGGGAGCTGTTTTTT
once	14	TRBV3-1/TRBV3-2	TRBJ2-7	.	CASSLGQYSYEQYF	TGTGCCAGCAGCCTCGGACAGTACTCCTACGAGCAGTACTTC
.	12	TRBV3-1/TRBV3-2	TRBJ2-3	.	CASSQGTDTQYF	TGTGCCAGCAGCCAGGGCACAGATACGCAGTATTTT
.	14	TRBV20-1	TRBJ2-1	TRBD2	CSASSTSGYNEQFF	TGCAGTGCTAGTAGCACTAGCGGATACAATGAGCAGTTCTTC
.	15	TRBV7-9	TRBJ1-5	.	CASSRGTSGYQPQHF	TGTGCCAGCAGCCGCGGGACCTCGGGGTATCAGCCCCAGCATTTT
once	14	TRBV5-5	TRBJ1-1	.	CASSLGPGTTEAFF	TGTGCCAGCAGCTTGGGGCCAGGGACGACTGAAGCTTTCTTT
few	12	TRBV11-3	TRBJ2-1	.	CASSLAGFEQFF	TGTGCCAGCAGCTTAGCCGGTTTTGAGCAGTTCTTC
.	15	TRBV24-1	TRBJ1-2	TRBD1	CATSDTNRGLYGYTF	TGTGCCACCAGTGATACGAACAGGGGGCTGTATGGCTACACCTTC
.	15	TRBV19	TRBJ2-3	TRBD2	CASTHSGIPTDTQYF	TGTGCCAGTACCCATAGCGGGATCCCCACAGATACGCAGTATTTT
.	16	TRBV5-1	TRBJ1-2	TRBD1	CASNPNQDRHNYGYTF	TGCGCCAGCAACCCCAACCAGGACAGGCATAACTATGGCTACACCTTC
.	15	TRBV2	TRBJ2-3	.	CASRMQGSSADTQYF	TGTGCCAGCAGGATGCAGGGTTCAAGCGCAGATACGCAGTATTTT
.	16	TRBV6-5	TRBJ1-1	TRBD1	CASSYLRGQGFTEAFF	TGTGCCAGCAGTTACTTGCGGGGACAGGGGTTCACTGAAGCTTTCTTT
.	16	TRBV5-4	TRBJ2-5	TRBD2	CASSFSAGRGEETQYF	TGTGCCAGCAGCTTCTCGGCGGGGAGGGGAGAAGAGACCCAGTACTTC
.	16	TRBV4-2	TRBJ1-1	TRBD1	CASSQLGQGMNTEAFF	TGTGCCAGCAGCCAGCTAGGACAGGGGATGAACACTGAAGCTTTCTTT
.	12	TRBV3-1/TRBV3-2	TRBJ2-1	.	CASSALVGEQFF	TGTGCCAGCAGCGCGCTAGTTGGTGAGCAGTTCTTC
.	14	TRBV3-1/TRBV3-2	TRBJ1-3	.	CASTYLNSGNTIYF	TGTGCCAGCACCTACCTTAACTCTGGAAACACCATATATTTT
.	12	TRBV28	TRBJ1-5	.	CASSQVGQPQHF	TGTGCCAGCAGTCAGGTCGGTCAGCCCCAGCATTTT